This T cell receptor (beta chain) came from a study of cytomegalovirus exposure and HLA in healthy donors. Study findings and constraints: An analysis was carried out later, and it reportedly showed fewer N-insertions in an Asian-associated ancestry cluster than the approximately 610-donor mean. Available immune exposure information covered CMV serostatus only.

A note on this clone: The target antigen is unknown.

Primers: 60 Vbeta forward and 13 Jbeta reverse. Original data processing: Later reanalysis found around 84 million unique TCR beta chains, 10 million to 12 million of them shared. Using immunoSEQ multiplex PCR, the repertoire was profiled, and TCRdb retains in-frame clones only, with some absent. That table furnishes V, J and clone size, whereas the DNA furnished D and trimming. This repertoire includes under 130,000 clones. V was clipped by 8 bases and J by 3 bases, with 7 bases between them. CDR3 length: 11 residues. CDR1 is LNHDA and CDR2 is SQIVND in the germline V gene (reference sequence). Sequencing used PBMCs. This receptor was identified in a man over 45 in good health and CMV-seronegative. The chain links TRBV19 to TRBJ1-1; D is ambiguous. The CDR3 spells CASDTYTEAFF. The CDR3 DNA reads TGTGCCAGTGACACTTACACTGAAGCTTTCTTT.